This note documents a single T cell receptor beta chain sequence. Its antigen remains unknown. TCRdb reprocessed the RT-PCR reads via MiXCR and lists one record per CDR3 protein. The top ten hold 2.5% to 3.5% of the sample, which has approximately 520,000 distinct CDR3 sequences, approximately 17% seen once. The CDR3 is 15 amino acids. Germline V CDR1 and CDR2: SNHLY, FYNNEI. Trimming took 0 bases from V and 11 from J; bases not matched to a gene: 10. The sample is drawn from a study of response to subunit inactivated influenza vaccine. The study's findings and limits: Authors suggested few new T cells are recruited by each seasonal influenza vaccination.

The J gene is TRBJ1-5, the V gene TRBV2, with 7 nucleotides matching TRBD1. This material consisted of CD4+ T cells sorted from PBMCs, taken around 25 months after vaccination. The sequence was collected from a man between 50 and 75 years old who received an inactivated influenza vaccine. The CDR3 here is CASSEAGDSSKAQHF. The CDR3 region has the DNA TGTGCCAGCAGTGAAGCTGGGGACAGTTCGAAGGCCCAGCATTTT. Looking up the rest from reference TRBV2 and TRBJ1-5 gives the full variable domain: EPEVTQTPSHQVTQMGQEVILRCVPISNHLYFYWYRQILGQKVEFLVSFYNNEISEKSEIFDDQFSVERPDGSNFTLKIRSTKLEDSAMYFCASSEAGDSSKAQHFGDGTRLSIL.